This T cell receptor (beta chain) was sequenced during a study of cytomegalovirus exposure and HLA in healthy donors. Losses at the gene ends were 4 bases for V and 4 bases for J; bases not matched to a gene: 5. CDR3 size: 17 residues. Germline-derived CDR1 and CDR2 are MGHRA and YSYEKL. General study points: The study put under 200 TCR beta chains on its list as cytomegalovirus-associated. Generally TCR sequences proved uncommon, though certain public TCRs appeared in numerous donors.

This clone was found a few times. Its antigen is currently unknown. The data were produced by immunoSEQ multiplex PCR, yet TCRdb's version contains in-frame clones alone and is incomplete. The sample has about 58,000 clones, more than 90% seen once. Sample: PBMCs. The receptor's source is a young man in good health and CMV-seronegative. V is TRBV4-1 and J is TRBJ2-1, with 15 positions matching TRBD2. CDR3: CASSRGLAGGFYNEQFF. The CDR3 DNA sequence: TGCGCCAGCAGCCGGGGACTAGCGGGGGGATTTTACAATGAGCAGTTCTTC.